Listed below are T cell receptor beta chains from one sample, sequenced in a study of OX40 agonist ivuxolimab in advanced cancers. Only in-frame clones appear in the TCRdb table, and some are missing; sequencing was by immunoSEQ multiplex PCR. The profile shows roughly 49,000 clones, more than 70% of them singletons. The sequencing used CD4+ or CD8+ T cells sorted from blood, collected in a trial of the OX40 agonist ivuxolimab. Every receptor here comes from an adult with an advanced solid tumor such as melanoma, head and neck, liver or kidney cancer. CDR3s include the opening cysteine and the closing phenylalanine or tryptophan. The D gene is left open where the match is weak. Only part of the rows carry a size: once, few, many, or a class if the clone is expanded.

CDR3 length | clone size | D gene | J gene | V gene | CDR3 DNA | CDR3 protein
16 | - | TRBD1 | TRBJ1-5 | TRBV4-2 | TGTGCCAGCAGCCAAGGGCCAGGGGGTACCAATCAGCCCCAGCATTTT | CASSQGPGGTNQPQHF
12 | - | - | TRBJ1-2 | TRBV15 | TGTGCCACCAGCCGAGTACGAGATGGCTACACCTTC | CATSRVRDGYTF
14 | - | - | TRBJ1-1 | TRBV11-1 | TGTGCCAGCAGCTTAAGATGGCAGAACACTGAAGCTTTCTTT | CASSLRWQNTEAFF
18 | - | TRBD2 | TRBJ2-3 | TRBV29-1 | TGCAGCGCCCCAACCGGACTGGGTCCTAGCGGGAGTTGGGATACGCAGTATTTT | CSAPTGLGPSGSWDTQYF
13 | - | - | TRBJ2-1 | TRBV9 | TGTGCCAGCAGCGAGGGACCACACAATGAGCAGTTCTTC | CASSEGPHNEQFF
16 | - | - | TRBJ1-4 | TRBV21-1 | TGTGCCAGCAGCAAAGAAGCCCGAAAGTTCAATGAAAAACTGTTTTTT | CASSKEARKFNEKLFF
13 | - | - | TRBJ1-4 | TRBV6-1 | TGTGCCAGCAGGGGGGCTCTCGGAGAAAAACTGTTTTTT | CASRGALGEKLFF
15 | - | TRBD1 | TRBJ2-7 | TRBV15 | TGTGCCACCAGCAGACCGGGACAGGAGCCCTACGAGCAGTACTTC | CATSRPGQEPYEQYF
12 | - | - | TRBJ1-5 | TRBV19 | TGTGCCAGTAGTGATCTCAATCAGCCCCAGCATTTT | CASSDLNQPQHF
15 | once | - | TRBJ2-1 | TRBV2 | TGTGCCAGCAGTGAGATGAAGGGTACTTTCAATGAGCAGTTCTTC | CASSEMKGTFNEQFF
13 | - | - | TRBJ1-6 | TRBV19 | TGTGCCAGTAGAAGTCAGTATAATTCACCCCTCCACTTT | CASRSQYNSPLHF
15 | - | - | TRBJ1-1 | TRBV7-2 | TGTGCCAGCAGCTTAGTATCCTCCATGAACACTGAAGCTTTCTTT | CASSLVSSMNTEAFF
13 | - | - | TRBJ2-3 | TRBV5-1 | TGCGCCAGCAGCTTGGAGACAACAGATACGCAGTATTTT | CASSLETTDTQYF
13 | - | TRBD1 | TRBJ2-7 | TRBV5-6 | TGTGCCAGCAGCTTGGCCCCGGGACAGGAGCAGTACTTC | CASSLAPGQEQYF
14 | - | TRBD2 | TRBJ2-1 | TRBV9 | TGTGCCAGCAGCGTAGAGGCTAGCGGCAATGAGCAGTTCTTC | CASSVEASGNEQFF
16 | - | TRBD1 | TRBJ1-6 | TRBV9 | TGTGCCAGCAGCCCGACCGGGACAGGGGTAGGTTCACCCCTCCACTTT | CASSPTGTGVGSPLHF
15 | - | - | TRBJ1-2 | TRBV19 | TGTGCCAGTAGTATAGATCGGGCAGGGAGAGGTGGCTACACCTTC | CASSIDRAGRGGYTF
16 | - | TRBD1 | TRBJ1-6 | TRBV5-4 | TGTGCCAGCAGCCCGGGACAGCCCGGGGATAATTCACCCCTCCACTTT | CASSPGQPGDNSPLHF
12 | - | - | TRBJ2-7 | TRBV15 | TGTGCCACCAGCAGAGCCAACTACGAGCAGTACTTC | CATSRANYEQYF
13 | - | - | TRBJ1-5 | TRBV10-2 | TGCGCCAGCCTGATGAGTGCAAATCAGCCCCAGCATTTT | CASLMSANQPQHF